The 17 T cell receptor beta chains below come from one sample, sequenced in a study of technical replicates of blood from a few donors. Generated by immunoSEQ multiplex PCR, the TCRdb table keeps only in-frame clones and is missing some. The data show tens of thousands of clones, 92% seen once. Sequenced material: T cells isolated from PBMCs. The receptor source for this set is a human donor in good health.

This clone appeared a single time. J is TRBJ1-6 and V is TRBV28; TRBD1 might be the D (6 bases). The V end was cut by 3 bases, the J end by 6 bases, with 9 bases between. Germline-derived CDR1 and CDR2 are MDHEN and SYDVKM. There are 14 residues in the CDR3. CDR3 in amino acids: CASSLDSLNSPLHF. CDR3 sequence (DNA): TGTGCCAGCAGTTTGGACAGTCTTAATTCACCCCTCCACTTT.

This clone was seen just once. The chain uses TRBV2 and TRBJ1-2, with 7 bases aligning to TRBD1. Germline loops: CDR1 SNHLY, CDR2 FYNNEI. V dropped 9 bases and J dropped 0; count of bases not matched to a gene: 4. This CDR3 region has 13 residues. The chain's CDR3 is CARRGQANYGYTF. The CDR3 nucleotides are TGTGCCAGACGCGGACAGGCTAACTATGGCTACACCTTC.

The V gene is TRBV7-9, the J gene TRBJ1-5, with 9 bases lining up with TRBD1. Germline lookup yields CDR1 SEHNR and CDR2 FQNEAQ (reference sequence). V lost 2 bases and J lost 5; bases outside the gene matches: 7. This CDR3 has 16 residues. CDR3 protein: CASSLSGDREDQPQHF. In DNA form, the CDR3 reads TGTGCCAGCAGCTTATCGGGGGACAGGGAGGATCAGCCCCAGCATTTT.

This clone was observed once. CDR3: CASGGQGKGELFF. In DNA, the CDR3 is TGTGCCAGCGGTGGACAGGGGAAAGGGGAGCTGTTTTTT. The chain links TRBV7-8 to TRBJ2-2; TRBD1 aligns across 9 bases. This CDR3 spans 13 amino acids. With 8 bases clipped from V and 8 bases from J, the junction kept 6 bases outside the gene matches. CDR1 is SGHVS, CDR2 FQNEAQ, per germline.

The V call is TRBV25-1, the J call TRBJ2-1; D is perhaps TRBD2 (5 bases). Between the trimmed V and J ends, which lost 2 bases and 2 bases, there was a span of 19 bases. CDR3 length: 18 residues. CDR1 MGHDK and CDR2 SYGVNS come from the germline V gene. DNA of the CDR3: TGTGCCAGCAGTGAAAGCCCCCGGGGTTTTACCACCTACAATGAGCAGTTCTTC. Residues: CASSESPRGFTTYNEQFF.

A word on this clone: Different DNA sequences within this sample yield the same CDR3. The rearrangement uses TRBV4-1 and TRBJ2-7; 8 bases fit TRBD1. The CDR3 extends over 15 amino acids. Germline CDR1 reads MGHRA; CDR2 reads YSYEKL. The V gene end was trimmed by 0 bases and the J gene end by 4 bases; junction bases not matched to a gene: 5. CDR3: CASSQDWDRSYEQYF. The CDR3 region has the DNA TGCGCCAGCAGCCAAGATTGGGACAGGTCATACGAGCAGTACTTC.

The chain employs TRBV7-9 and TRBJ2-5, with no clear D. Germline CDR1 is SEHNR and CDR2 is FQNEAQ (reference sequence). The V end lost 5 bases, the J end lost 5 bases, and 6 bases lay between the germline ends. The CDR3 consists of 11 residues. This CDR3 is CASSAPETQYF. Written as DNA, the CDR3 is TGTGCCAGCAGCGCGCCGGAGACCCAGTACTTC.

V is TRBV6-4 and J is TRBJ2-7; D possibly corresponds to TRBD2 (5 bases). Germline V gene lookup returns CDR1 MRHNA and CDR2 SNTAGT. V lost 5 bases to trimming and J lost 0 bases, with 14 bases between them. This CDR3 has 15 residues. For the CDR3, the DNA is TGTGCCAGCAGTCCCAGCGGTCTTTCCTCCTACGAGCAGTACTTC. Translation gives CASSPSGLSSYEQYF.

The J gene is TRBJ1-5, the V gene TRBV7-8, with D perhaps matching TRBD1 (6 bases). Germline-derived CDR1 and CDR2 are SGHVS and FQNEAQ. The ends were cut back, 1 base at V and 0 bases at J, with 13 bases in the middle. CDR3 size: 17 residues. CDR3 loop: CASSLGAGEDSNQPQHF. The CDR3 bases are TGTGCCAGCAGCTTAGGGGCAGGGGAAGATAGCAATCAGCCCCAGCATTTT.

This chain joins TRBV27 and TRBJ1-4, with D uncertain. The germline gives CDR1 MNHEY, CDR2 SMNVEV (reference sequence). The CDR3 is 15 amino acids. Trimming stripped 2 bases from V and 7 bases from J, with 14 bases between. CDR3 loop: CASSLRSGFSEKLFF. In nucleotides, the CDR3 is TGTGCCAGCAGTTTAAGGTCCGGGTTCAGTGAAAAACTGTTTTTT.

The CDR3 DNA follows: TGTGCCAGCAGCGGGTGGGGGGGCAATCAGCCCCAGCATTTT. Translating it yields CASSGWGGNQPQHF. This rearrangement joins TRBV5-4 to TRBJ1-5, with a weak D call TRBD1 (5 bases). The CDR3 spans 14 residues. V lost 4 bases, J lost 2 bases, and 10 bases lay in between. The V gene's germline CDR1 is SGHNT and CDR2 YYREEE (reference sequence). The variable domain in full, completed from reference TRBV5-4 and TRBJ1-5, reads ETGVTQSPTHLIKTRGQQVTLRCSSQSGHNTVSWYQQALGQGPQFIFQYYREEENGRGNFPPRFSGLQFPNYSSELNVNALELDDSALYLCASSGWGGNQPQHFGDGTRLSIL.

The chain is built from TRBV6-1 and TRBJ1-3, with D possibly TRBD1 on 5 matching bases. The CDR3 covers 15 residues. Germline V gene sequence: CDR1 MNHNS, CDR2 SASEGT. Trimming removed 2 bases at V and 3 bases at J, with 11 bases between. The CDR3 region is CASSEHPGVGNTIYF. The DNA for the CDR3 is TGTGCCAGCAGTGAACATCCGGGGGTTGGAAACACCATATATTTT.

The rearrangement joins TRBV25-1 to TRBJ2-6; TRBD1 is a possible D gene (5 bases). Trimming took off 1 base at V and 1 base at J, with 14 bases between the two ends. From germline, CDR1 is MGHDK and CDR2 SYGVNS. This CDR3 has 18 residues. The CDR3 sequence is CASSEFRALYSGANVLTF. For the CDR3, the DNA is TGTGCCAGCAGTGAATTCAGGGCCCTATATTCTGGGGCCAACGTCCTGACTTTC.

The gene calls are TRBV9 and TRBJ1-2; TRBD1 aligns across 9 bases. In germline, CDR1 is SGDLS, CDR2 YYNGEE. This CDR3 contains 15 residues. The V gene end was trimmed by 4 bases and the J gene end by 3 bases; junction bases not matched to a gene: 7. The CDR3, as DNA: TGTGCCAGCAGCATTGGACAGGGGCTGGACTATGGCTACACCTTC. Its protein is CASSIGQGLDYGYTF.

The V call is TRBV7-3, the J call TRBJ2-7; TRBD2 might be the D (6 bases). The germline V gene has CDR1 SGHTA and CDR2 FQGTGA. The CDR3 contains 14 residues. V was trimmed by 4 bases and J by 3 bases, leaving 13 bases between them. CDR3 protein: CASSSGPGLYEQYF. The CDR3 DNA follows: TGTGCCAGCAGCTCGGGACCGGGACTCTACGAGCAGTACTTC.

This chain links TRBV25-1 with TRBJ2-3, with TRBD1 matching 8 bases. The CDR3 extends over 16 amino acids. Germline V CDR1 and CDR2: MGHDK, SYGVNS. Germline trimming cut 3 bases from V and 6 bases from J; bases unmatched to any gene: 11. The CDR3 spells CASSDPRTGSRDTQYF. CDR3 DNA sequence: TGTGCCAGCAGTGACCCCAGGACAGGGAGCAGGGATACGCAGTATTTT.

The chain couples TRBV7-3 to TRBJ2-5; D remains unclear. The CDR3 runs to 13 residues. V gave up 2 bases and J gave up 0 bases, with 4 bases separating them. Per the germline V gene, CDR1 is SGHTA and CDR2 is FQGTGA. The DNA of the CDR3 is TGTGCCAGCAGCTTAGGGCACCAAGAGACCCAGTACTTC. Translation gives CASSLGHQETQYF.